This section outlines one TCR beta chain sequence together with its context. The antigen remains unidentified. Vbeta (60) and Jbeta (13) primers were used in the PCR. The method was immunoSEQ multiplex PCR; TCRdb's version includes in-frame clones alone and lacks a portion of them. The table lists about 100,000 clones, around 80% of them singletons. This specimen comes from a study of cytomegalovirus exposure and HLA in healthy donors. V lost 4 bases, J lost 9 bases, and 10 bases lay in between. Germline CDR1 and CDR2: SGHKS and YYEKEE (reference sequence). This CDR3 is 12 amino acids long. Overall study results and limits: Earlier findings revealed that most TCR beta V segments proved productive either about 87% or about 30% of the time.

The TCR originated in a man younger than 40 in good health and CMV-seronegative. The sequenced material came from PBMCs. The rearrangement links TRBV5-5 to TRBJ2-2; the D is unclear. CDR3 nucleotide sequence: TGTGCCAGCAGCGGGCTGGGCTGGGAGCTGTTTTTT. This gives the protein CASSGLGWELFF.